In this sample, the clone carrying this TCR beta chain turned up a few times. CDR3 length: 14 amino acids. The V end lost 3 bases, the J end lost 6 bases, and 15 bases lay between the germline ends. The germline CDR1 and CDR2 sequences are GTSNPN and SVGIG (reference sequence). The sample belongs to a study of T cells of healthy individuals. TCRdb re-derived calls from the 5' RACE reads in MiXCR, one entry per CDR3 protein. The sample contains more than 60,000 distinct CDR3 sequences, 15% to 20% of which appear only once. The rearrangement uses TRBV30 and TRBJ2-1; D assignment may be TRBD1 or TRBD2 (5 bases each). This receptor was identified in a human donor in good health. DNA for the CDR3: TGTGCCTGGAGGGGATGGGGGATTAGCAATGAGCAGTTCTTC. Translated, it gives CAWRGWGISNEQFF. Full variable domain (rest looked up from reference TRBV30 and TRBJ2-1): SQTIHQWPATLVQPVGSPLSLECTVEGTSNPNLYWYRQAAGRGLQLLFYSVGIGQISSEVPQNLSASRPQDRQFILSSKKLLLSDSGFYLCAWRGWGISNEQFFGPGTRLTVL.